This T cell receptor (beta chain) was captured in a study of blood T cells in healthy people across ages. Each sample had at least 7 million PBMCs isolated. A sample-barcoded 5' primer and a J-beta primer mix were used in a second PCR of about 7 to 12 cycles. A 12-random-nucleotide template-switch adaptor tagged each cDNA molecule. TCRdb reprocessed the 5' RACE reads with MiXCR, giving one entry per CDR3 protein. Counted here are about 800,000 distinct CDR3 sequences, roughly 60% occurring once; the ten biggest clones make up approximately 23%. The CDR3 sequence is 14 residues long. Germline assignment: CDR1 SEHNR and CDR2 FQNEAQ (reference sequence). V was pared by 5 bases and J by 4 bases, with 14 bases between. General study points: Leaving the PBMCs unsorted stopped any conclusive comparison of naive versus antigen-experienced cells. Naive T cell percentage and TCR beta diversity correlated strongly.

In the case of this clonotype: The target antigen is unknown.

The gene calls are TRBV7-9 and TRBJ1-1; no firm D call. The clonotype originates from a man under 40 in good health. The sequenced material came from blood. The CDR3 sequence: CASSLRDGPTEAFF. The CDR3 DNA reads TGTGCCAGCAGCCTCCGAGACGGGCCCACTGAAGCTTTCTTT.